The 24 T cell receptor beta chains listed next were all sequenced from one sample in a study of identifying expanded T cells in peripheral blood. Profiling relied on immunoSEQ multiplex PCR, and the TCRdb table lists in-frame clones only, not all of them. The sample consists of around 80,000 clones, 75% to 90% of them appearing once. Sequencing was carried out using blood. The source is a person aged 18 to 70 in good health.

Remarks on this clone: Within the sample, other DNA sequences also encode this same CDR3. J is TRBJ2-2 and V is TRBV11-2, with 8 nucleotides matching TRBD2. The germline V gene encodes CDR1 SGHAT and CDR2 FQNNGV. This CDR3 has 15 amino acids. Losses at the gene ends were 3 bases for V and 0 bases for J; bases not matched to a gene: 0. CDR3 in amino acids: CASSLGLANTGELFF. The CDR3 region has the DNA TGTGCCAGCAGCTTGGGACTAGCGAACACCGGGGAGCTGTTTTTT.

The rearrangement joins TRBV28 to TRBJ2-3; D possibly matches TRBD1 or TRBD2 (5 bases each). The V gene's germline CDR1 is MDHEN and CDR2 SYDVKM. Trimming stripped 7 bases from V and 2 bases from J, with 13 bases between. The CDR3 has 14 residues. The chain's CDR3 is CASILRGDTDTQYF. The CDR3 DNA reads TGTGCCAGCATCTTGAGGGGTGACACAGATACGCAGTATTTT.

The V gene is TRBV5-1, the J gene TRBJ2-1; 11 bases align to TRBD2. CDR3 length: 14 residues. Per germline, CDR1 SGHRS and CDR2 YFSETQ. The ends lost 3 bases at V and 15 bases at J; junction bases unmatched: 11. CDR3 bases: TGCGCCAGCAGCTCAGTAGCGGGAGGGCCTTTTCGGTTCTTC. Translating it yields CASSSVAGGPFRFF.

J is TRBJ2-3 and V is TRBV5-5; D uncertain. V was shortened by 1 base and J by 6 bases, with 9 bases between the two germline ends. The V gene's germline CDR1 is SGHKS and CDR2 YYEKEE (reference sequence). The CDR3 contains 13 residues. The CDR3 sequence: CASSLFWRDTQYF. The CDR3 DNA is TGTGCCAGCAGCTTGTTCTGGCGGGATACGCAGTATTTT.

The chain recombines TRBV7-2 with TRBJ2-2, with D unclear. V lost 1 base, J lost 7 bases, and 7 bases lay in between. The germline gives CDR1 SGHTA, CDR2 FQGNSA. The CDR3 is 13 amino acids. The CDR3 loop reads CASSLDDSGELFF. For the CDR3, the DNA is TGTGCCAGCAGCTTAGATGATAGCGGGGAGCTGTTTTTT.

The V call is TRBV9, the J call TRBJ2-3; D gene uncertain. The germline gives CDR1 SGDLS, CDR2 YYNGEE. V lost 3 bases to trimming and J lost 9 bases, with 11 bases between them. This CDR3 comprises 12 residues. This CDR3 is CASSGGHPTQYF. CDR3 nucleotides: TGTGCCAGCAGCGGGGGTCACCCGACGCAGTATTTT.

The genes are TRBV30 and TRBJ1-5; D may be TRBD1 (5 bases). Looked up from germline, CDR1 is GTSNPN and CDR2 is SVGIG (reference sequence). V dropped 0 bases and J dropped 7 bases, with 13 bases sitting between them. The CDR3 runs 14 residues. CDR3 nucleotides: TGTGCCTGGAGTGTTGGGGGAATTGGGCAGCCCCAGCATTTT. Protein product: CAWSVGGIGQPQHF.

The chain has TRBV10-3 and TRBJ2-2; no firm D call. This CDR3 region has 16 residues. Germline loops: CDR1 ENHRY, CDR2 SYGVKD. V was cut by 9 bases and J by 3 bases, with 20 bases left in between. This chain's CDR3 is CAISPVAVTHTGELFF. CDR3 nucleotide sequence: TGTGCCATTTCTCCGGTGGCGGTCACGCACACCGGGGAGCTGTTTTTT.

For the CDR3, the DNA is TGTGCCAGCAGTTACGGGGACTCGTTATACGAGCAGTACTTC. Its translation: CASSYGDSLYEQYF. The V and J genes are TRBV6-5 and TRBJ2-7; D possibly corresponds to TRBD2 (6 bases). V gave up 2 bases and J gave up 4 bases, with 12 bases separating them. The CDR3 covers 14 residues. CDR1 is MNHEY, CDR2 SVGAGI, per germline.

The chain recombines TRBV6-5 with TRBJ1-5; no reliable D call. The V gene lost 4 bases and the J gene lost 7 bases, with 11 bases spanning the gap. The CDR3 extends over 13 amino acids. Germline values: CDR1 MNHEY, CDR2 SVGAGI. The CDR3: CASSFGRRQPQHF. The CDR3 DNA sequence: TGTGCCAGCAGTTTTGGTCGGCGGCAGCCCCAGCATTTT.

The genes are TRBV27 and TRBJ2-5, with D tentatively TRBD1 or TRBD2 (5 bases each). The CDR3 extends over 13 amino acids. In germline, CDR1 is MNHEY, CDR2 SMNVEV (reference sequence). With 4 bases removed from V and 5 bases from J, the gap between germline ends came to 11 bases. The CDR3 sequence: CASSWGMGETQYF. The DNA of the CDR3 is TGTGCCAGCAGTTGGGGGATGGGGGAGACCCAGTACTTC.

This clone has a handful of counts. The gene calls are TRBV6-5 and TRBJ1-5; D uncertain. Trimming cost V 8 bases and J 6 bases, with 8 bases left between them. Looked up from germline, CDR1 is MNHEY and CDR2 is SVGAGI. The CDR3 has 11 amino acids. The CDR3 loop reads CASGRTQPQHF. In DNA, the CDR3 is TGTGCCAGCGGGAGGACTCAGCCCCAGCATTTT.

As DNA, the CDR3 is TGTGCCAGCAGTGAAGCGGGGGGCTCCTACGAGCAGTACTTC. Encoded protein: CASSEAGGSYEQYF. The rearrangement links TRBV2 to TRBJ2-7; tentatively, D is TRBD2 (6 bases). The CDR3 spans 14 residues. The germline V and J ends were trimmed by 0 bases and 0 bases, with 6 bases remaining between them. Germline V lookup: CDR1 SNHLY, CDR2 FYNNEI. The full variable domain, with the rest looked up from reference TRBV2 and TRBJ2-7, is EPEVTQTPSHQVTQMGQEVILRCVPISNHLYFYWYRQILGQKVEFLVSFYNNEISEKSEIFDDQFSVERPDGSNFTLKIRSTKLEDSAMYFCASSEAGGSYEQYFGPGTRLTVT.

The CDR3 DNA sequence: TGCGCCAGCAGTGAGGATGCAGGGGGCTCTGGAAACACCATATATTTT. This sequence encodes CASSEDAGGSGNTIYF. This sequence joins TRBV10-2 and TRBJ1-3; 7 bases align to TRBD1. CDR1 is WSHSY and CDR2 is SAAADI in the germline V gene. V lost 2 bases, J lost 0 bases, and 4 bases stayed unmatched. There are 16 residues in the CDR3.

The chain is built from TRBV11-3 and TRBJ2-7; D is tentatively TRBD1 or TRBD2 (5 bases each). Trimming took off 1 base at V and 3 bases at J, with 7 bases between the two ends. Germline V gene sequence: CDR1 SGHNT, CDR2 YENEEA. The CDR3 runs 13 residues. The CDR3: CASSLGGDYEQYF. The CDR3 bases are TGTGCCAGCAGCTTAGGAGGGGACTACGAGCAGTACTTC.

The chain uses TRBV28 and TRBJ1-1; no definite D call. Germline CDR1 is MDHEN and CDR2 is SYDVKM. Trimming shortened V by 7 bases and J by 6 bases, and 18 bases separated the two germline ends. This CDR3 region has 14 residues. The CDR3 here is CASIVRGVRAEAFF. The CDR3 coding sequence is TGTGCCAGCATCGTCCGCGGGGTTAGGGCTGAAGCTTTCTTT.

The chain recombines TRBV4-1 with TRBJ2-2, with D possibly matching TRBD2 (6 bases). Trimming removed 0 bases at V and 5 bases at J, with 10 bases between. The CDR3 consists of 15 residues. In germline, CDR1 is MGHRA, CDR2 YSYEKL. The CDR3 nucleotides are TGCGCCAGCAGCCAAGAGTGGGGGGAAACCGGGGAGCTGTTTTTT. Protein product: CASSQEWGETGELFF.

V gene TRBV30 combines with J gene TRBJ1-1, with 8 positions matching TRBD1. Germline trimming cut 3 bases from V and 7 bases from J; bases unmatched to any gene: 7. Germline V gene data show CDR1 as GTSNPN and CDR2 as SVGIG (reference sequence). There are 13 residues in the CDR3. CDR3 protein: CAWSGDRGVEAFF. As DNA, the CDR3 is TGTGCCTGGAGCGGAGACAGGGGAGTTGAAGCTTTCTTT.

In DNA, the CDR3 is TGCGCCAGCAGCCAATCACTTACCGGGACAGCCCCACACAATGAGCAGTTCTTC. It codes for CASSQSLTGTAPHNEQFF. The chain couples TRBV4-3 to TRBJ2-1; 7 nucleotides agree with TRBD1. The CDR3 has 18 amino acids. Germline CDR1 is LGHNA and CDR2 is YSLEER. Trimming took 2 bases from V and 5 from J; bases not matched to a gene: 15.

In DNA, the CDR3 is TGTGCCAGCAGCTTATTTGGGGGCCCCGGGGAGCTGTTTTTT. Its translation is CASSLFGGPGELFF. The chain employs TRBV11-3 and TRBJ2-2; maybe TRBD1 (6 bases). The length of the CDR3 is 14 residues. The germline V gene encodes CDR1 SGHNT and CDR2 YENEEA. With 2 bases removed from V and 6 bases from J, the gap between germline ends came to 10 bases.

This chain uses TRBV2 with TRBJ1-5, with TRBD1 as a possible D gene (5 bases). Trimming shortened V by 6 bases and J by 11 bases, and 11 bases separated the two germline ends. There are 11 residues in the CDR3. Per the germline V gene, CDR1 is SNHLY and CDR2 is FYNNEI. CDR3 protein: CASSIEGAQHF. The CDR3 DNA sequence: TGTGCCAGCAGCATAGAAGGGGCCCAGCATTTT. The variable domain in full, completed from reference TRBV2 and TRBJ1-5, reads EPEVTQTPSHQVTQMGQEVILRCVPISNHLYFYWYRQILGQKVEFLVSFYNNEISEKSEIFDDQFSVERPDGSNFTLKIRSTKLEDSAMYFCASSIEGAQHFGDGTRLSIL.

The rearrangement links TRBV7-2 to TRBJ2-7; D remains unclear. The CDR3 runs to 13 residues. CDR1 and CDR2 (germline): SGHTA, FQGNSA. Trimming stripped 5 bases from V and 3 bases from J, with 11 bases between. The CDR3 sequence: CASSPQLLYEQYF. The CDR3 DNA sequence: TGTGCCAGCAGCCCGCAACTCCTCTACGAGCAGTACTTC.

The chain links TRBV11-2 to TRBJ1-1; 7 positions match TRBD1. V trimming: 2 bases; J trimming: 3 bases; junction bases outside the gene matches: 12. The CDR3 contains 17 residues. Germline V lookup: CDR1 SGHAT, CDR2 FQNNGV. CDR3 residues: CASSLRPWADRDTEAFF. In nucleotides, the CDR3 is TGTGCCAGCAGCTTACGTCCTTGGGCAGACAGGGACACTGAAGCTTTCTTT.

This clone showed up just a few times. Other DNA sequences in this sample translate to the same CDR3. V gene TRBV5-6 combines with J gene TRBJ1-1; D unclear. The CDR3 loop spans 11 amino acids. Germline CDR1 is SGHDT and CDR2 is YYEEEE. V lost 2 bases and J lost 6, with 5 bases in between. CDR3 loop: CASSLQSEAFF. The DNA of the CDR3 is TGTGCCAGCAGCTTACAGTCTGAAGCTTTCTTT.